One sample yielded the 11 T cell receptor beta chains listed below, sequenced in a study of blood T cell repertoires in COVID-19. Clones were read by immunoSEQ multiplex PCR, and TCRdb kept only the in-frame ones, dropping some. The sample has under 85,000 clones, 83% seen once; the top ten hold 6.5% to 7.5%. Sequencing was carried out using peripheral blood. The receptor source for this set is a man younger than 40 with COVID-19, enrolled during active disease.

This clone was seen only once. The rearrangement uses TRBV20-1 and TRBJ2-2, with TRBD2 matching over 9 bases. CDR1 and CDR2 from the germline V gene are DFQATT and SNEGSKA (reference sequence). Losses at the gene ends were 3 bases for V and 6 bases for J; bases not matched to a gene: 8. The CDR3 spans 15 residues. This CDR3 is CSASKMAGGPGELFF. DNA of the CDR3: TGCAGTGCTAGTAAGATGGCGGGAGGGCCCGGGGAGCTGTTTTTT.

The chain carries TRBV4-1 and TRBJ2-2, with 9 nucleotides matching TRBD2. V lost 1 base, J lost 6 bases, and 6 bases stayed unmatched. The CDR3 loop spans 16 amino acids. CDR1 and CDR2 (germline): MGHRA, YSYEKL. CDR3 residues: CASSQGPRGRAGELFF. As DNA, the CDR3 is TGCGCCAGCAGCCAAGGTCCTCGCGGGAGGGCCGGGGAGCTGTTTTTT.

This sequence joins TRBV11-2 and TRBJ1-6; tentative D call: TRBD1 (5 bases). The V end was cut by 5 bases, the J end by 3 bases, with 14 bases between. Germline lookup yields CDR1 SGHAT and CDR2 FQNNGV. The CDR3 runs to 16 residues. The CDR3 DNA is TGTGCCAGCAGCCCAGGTCGGGGGGACTATAATTCACCCCTCCACTTT. This translates into CASSPGRGDYNSPLHF.

This rearrangement joins TRBV6-5 to TRBJ2-7; D remains unclear. V was trimmed by 8 bases and J by 8 bases, leaving 19 bases between them. In germline, CDR1 is MNHEY, CDR2 SVGAGI. The CDR3 has 13 amino acids. CDR3 loop: CASERQSLSKQYF. DNA for the CDR3: TGTGCCAGCGAGAGGCAGAGCCTATCGAAGCAGTACTTC.

V and J are TRBV9 and TRBJ2-7; 9 nucleotides align to TRBD2. Germline loops: CDR1 SGDLS, CDR2 YYNGEE. The CDR3 extends over 15 amino acids. The junction had 7 bases not matched to a gene; V was cut back by 4 bases and J by 2 bases. This CDR3 is CASSLTSGGTYEQYF. In nucleotides, the CDR3 is TGTGCCAGCAGCTTGACTAGCGGAGGAACCTACGAGCAGTACTTC.

The V gene is TRBV12-3 or TRBV12-4, the J gene TRBJ1-1, with 7 positions matching TRBD1. This CDR3 is built from 11 residues. V was pared by 4 bases and J by 7 bases, with 0 bases of the junction left unmatched. For the CDR3, the DNA is TGTGCCAGCAGTTGGGACAGTGAAGCTTTCTTT. This codes for CASSWDSEAFF.

V and J are TRBV11-1 and TRBJ2-5; tentative D call: TRBD1 (5 bases). Per the germline V gene, CDR1 is SGHAT and CDR2 is FQDESV (reference sequence). This CDR3 is built from 16 residues. Deletions cut 1 base from V and 3 bases from J, with 15 bases between. Written as DNA, the CDR3 is TGTGCCAGCAGCTTAGGACAAGGGCAGGGTAAAGAGACCCAGTACTTC. Protein product: CASSLGQGQGKETQYF. Based on the CDR3 plus reference TRBV11-1 and TRBJ2-5, the full variable domain is EAEVAQSPRYKITEKSQAVAFWCDPISGHATLYWYRQILGQGPELLVQFQDESVVDDSQLPKDRFSAERLKGVDSTLKIQPAELGDSAMYLCASSLGQGQGKETQYFGPGTRLLVL.

This clone turned up a few times. The V call is TRBV7-9, the J call TRBJ1-4, with TRBD1 identical over 11 bases. J lost 8 bases, V lost 5 bases, and 4 bases had no gene match. The CDR3 is 14 amino acids. CDR1 and CDR2 (germline): SEHNR, FQNEAQ (reference sequence). CDR3 protein: CASSQDRGREKLFF. CDR3 DNA sequence: TGTGCCAGCAGCCAGGACAGGGGGCGAGAAAAACTGTTTTTT.

The rearrangement uses TRBV7-2 and TRBJ2-3; D perhaps matches TRBD2 (6 bases). Germline lookup yields CDR1 SGHTA and CDR2 FQGNSA. The CDR3 loop spans 15 amino acids. Trimming took off 1 base at V and 7 bases at J, with 15 bases between the two ends. DNA for the CDR3: TGTGCCAGCAGCTTAGAGTGGAGCGGGCGGAATACGCAGTATTTT. This gives the protein CASSLEWSGRNTQYF.

The V and J genes are TRBV10-3 and TRBJ1-1; D remains unclear. Germline assignment: CDR1 ENHRY and CDR2 SYGVKD. The ends were cut back, 6 bases at V and 2 bases at J, with 10 bases in the middle. There are 13 residues in the CDR3. The CDR3 DNA is TGTGCCATCAGGCAGGAACCTAACACTGAAGCTTTCTTT. This codes for CAIRQEPNTEAFF.

The V call is TRBV9, the J call TRBJ1-1; no clear D. The V gene lost 3 bases and the J gene lost 7 bases, with 10 bases spanning the gap. CDR1 is SGDLS, CDR2 YYNGEE, per germline. This CDR3 spans 12 amino acids. For the CDR3, the DNA is TGTGCCAGCAGCGCAGACGCAGGTGAAGCTTTCTTT. It codes for CASSADAGEAFF.